A selection of T cell receptor beta chains follows, all from one sample in a study of Graves' ophthalmopathy and Graves' hyperthyroidism. MiXCR, run by TCRdb on the multiplex PCR reads, gives a single entry per CDR3 protein. The table has around 1.1 million distinct CDR3 sequences, around a third seen once. Sequenced input: peripheral blood or thyroid tissue (not recorded which). These receptors all stem from an adult man with Graves' hyperthyroidism. Both conserved end residues are part of each CDR3. The D gene is left open where the match is weak. Where a row states a size, it is once, few, many or the class of an expanded clone; other rows omit it.

j_call | v_call | clone_size | d_call | cdr3_length | cdr3_nt | cdr3_aa
TRBJ2-7 | TRBV20-1 | - | - | 14 | TGCAGTGCCGGCCGTGGGGAAAGCTCCTACGAGCAGTACTTC | CSAGRGESSYEQYF
TRBJ2-1 | TRBV11-2 | - | - | 12 | TGTGCCAGCAGCTTGCCGGAACCCGAGCAGTTCTTC | CASSLPEPEQFF
TRBJ2-3 | TRBV29-1 | few | TRBD2 | 16 | TGCAGCGCCGCACAAAGCGGGGGGGCCATTGGTAATACGCAGTATTTT | CSAAQSGGAIGNTQYF
TRBJ2-7 | TRBV20-1 | many | - | 13 | TGCAGTGCTAGACTTGGGCGTGCCTACGAGCAGTACTTC | CSARLGRAYEQYF
TRBJ1-3 | TRBV5-6 | few | - | 13 | TGTGCCAGCAGCCGGGACACTATAAACACCATATATTTT | CASSRDTINTIYF
TRBJ1-4 | TRBV7-9 | once | - | 14 | TGCGCCAGCAGCCAACCCGGACGCCTCGTGAAACTGTTTTTT | CASSQPGRLVKLFF
TRBJ1-2 | TRBV7-9 | many | - | 14 | TGTGCCAGCAGCTTAGGGGACGGAAGCTATGGCTACACCTTC | CASSLGDGSYGYTF
TRBJ1-2 | TRBV29-1 | - | TRBD1 | 12 | TGCAGACCAGGACAGGGATTGTATGGCTACACCTTC | CRPGQGLYGYTF
TRBJ2-7 | TRBV28 | - | TRBD2 | 14 | TGTGCCAGCAATAGCGGGAGGGTCTACTACGAGCAGTACTTC | CASNSGRVYYEQYF
TRBJ2-7 | TRBV7-9 | many | TRBD1 | 14 | TGTGCCAGCAGCTTGAAGGGGACAGACTACGAGCAGTACTTC | CASSLKGTDYEQYF
TRBJ2-2 | TRBV24-1 | many | - | 15 | TGTGCCACCAGTGATGGATTCAACAGGGCCGGGGAGCTGTTTTTT | CATSDGFNRAGELFF
TRBJ2-6 | TRBV25-1 | many | - | 17 | TGTGCCAGCAGTGAATGGGGCGGGGCGGCTGGGGCCAACGTCCTGACTTTC | CASSEWGGAAGANVLTF
TRBJ1-6 | TRBV7-9 | few | TRBD1 | 14 | TGTGCCAGCAGCTTAGGAAGGGGGCGGGCACCCCTCCACTTT | CASSLGRGRAPLHF
TRBJ1-5 | TRBV19 | - | - | 15 | TGTGCCAGTAGCCACGCGGCAAGTCTAAATCAGCCCCAGCATTTT | CASSHAASLNQPQHF
TRBJ1-4 | TRBV6-5 | - | - | 15 | TGTGCCAGCAGTACAGGACAGCACCGTAATGAAAAACTGTTTTTT | CASSTGQHRNEKLFF
TRBJ2-7 | TRBV7-8 | many | TRBD2 | 14 | TGTGCCAGCAGTGACAGGAGCGGGAGAGGCGAGCAGTACTTC | CASSDRSGRGEQYF
TRBJ1-4 | TRBV7-9 | many | - | 13 | TGTGCCGGGACTGGTGCGGTGAATGAAAAACTGTTTTTT | CAGTGAVNEKLFF
TRBJ1-5 | TRBV4-2 | few | - | 16 | TGTGCCAGCAGCCAAGAATCGGGTTTGGGCAATCAGCCCCAGCATTTT | CASSQESGLGNQPQHF
TRBJ2-2 | TRBV9 | - | - | 14 | TGTGCCAGCAGCGTGCAGGGGTTGGCCGGGGAGCTGTTTTTT | CASSVQGLAGELFF
TRBJ1-5 | TRBV7-9 | many | - | 14 | TGTGCCAGCAGCTTAGGTCAGGGCTTTTTGCCCCAGCATTTT | CASSLGQGFLPQHF
TRBJ2-7 | TRBV7-8 | - | - | 14 | TGTGCCAGCAGCTTAGGTGAAGGGTGGTACGAGCAGTACTTC | CASSLGEGWYEQYF
TRBJ1-3 | TRBV7-9 | many | TRBD1 | 15 | TGTGCCAGCAGCTCATTCGACAGGGCGGGAAACACCATATATTTT | CASSSFDRAGNTIYF
TRBJ2-5 | TRBV7-2 | - | TRBD2 | 14 | TGTGCCAGCAGCTTACAAGCGGGAGGGGAGACCCAGTACTTC | CASSLQAGGETQYF
TRBJ1-5 | TRBV28 | few | TRBD1 | 15 | TGTGCCAGCAGTTTATCCGGGACAGCGAATCAGCCCCAGCATTTT | CASSLSGTANQPQHF